This entry concerns a single T cell receptor beta chain. Its antigen remains unknown. The sample belongs to a study of T-cell memory formation after mild COVID-19. Findings and limits, study-wide: The second-wave clones peaking on day 37 were not confirmed as SARS-CoV-2-specific.

V was pared by 2 bases and J by 4 bases, with 8 bases between. The length of the CDR3 is 13 residues. Per the germline V gene, CDR1 is LNHNV and CDR2 is YYDKDF (reference sequence). TCRdb reprocessed the 5' RACE reads via MiXCR and lists one record per CDR3 protein. The profile covers 350,000 to 450,000 distinct CDR3 sequences, with more than 20% appearing a single time and roughly 9.7% taken by the ten largest. The rearrangement links TRBV15 to TRBJ2-5; D is undetermined. The sequenced material came from PBMCs or a T cell subset sorted from them (not recorded which). This clonotype was obtained from an adult woman who had mild COVID-19 (a few samples of this study predate the infection). Cell type and time point are not known. The CDR3 loop reads CATSRPFGETQYF. The CDR3 DNA follows: TGTGCCACCAGCAGACCTTTCGGAGAGACCCAGTACTTC. The entire variable domain, with the rest obtained from reference TRBV15 and TRBJ2-5, is as follows: DAMVIQNPRYQVTQFGKPVTLSCSQTLNHNVMYWYQQKSSQAPKLLFHYYDKDFNNEADTPDNFQSRRPNTSFCFLDIRSPGLGDTAMYLCATSRPFGETQYFGPGTRLLVL.